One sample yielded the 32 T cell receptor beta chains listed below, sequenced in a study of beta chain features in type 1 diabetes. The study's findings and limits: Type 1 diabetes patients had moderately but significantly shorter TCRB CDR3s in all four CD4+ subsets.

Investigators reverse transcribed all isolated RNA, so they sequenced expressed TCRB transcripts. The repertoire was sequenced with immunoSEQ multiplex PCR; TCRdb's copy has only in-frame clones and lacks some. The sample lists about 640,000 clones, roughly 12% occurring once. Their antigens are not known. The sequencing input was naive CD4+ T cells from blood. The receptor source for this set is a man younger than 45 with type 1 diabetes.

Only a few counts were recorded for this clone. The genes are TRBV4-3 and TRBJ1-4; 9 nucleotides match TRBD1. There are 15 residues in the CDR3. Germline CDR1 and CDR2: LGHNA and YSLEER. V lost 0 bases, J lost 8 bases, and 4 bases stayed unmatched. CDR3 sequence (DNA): TGCGCCAGCAGCCAAGAGCACAGGGGGCCAGAAAAACTGTTTTTT. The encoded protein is CASSQEHRGPEKLFF.

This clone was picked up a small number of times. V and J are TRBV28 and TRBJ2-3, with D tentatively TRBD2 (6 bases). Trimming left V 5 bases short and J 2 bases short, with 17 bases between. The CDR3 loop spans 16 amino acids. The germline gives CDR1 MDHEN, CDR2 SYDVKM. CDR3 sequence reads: CASSRDSNLITDTQYF. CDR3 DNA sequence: TGTGCCAGCAGTAGGGACTCTAACCTTATCACAGATACGCAGTATTTT.

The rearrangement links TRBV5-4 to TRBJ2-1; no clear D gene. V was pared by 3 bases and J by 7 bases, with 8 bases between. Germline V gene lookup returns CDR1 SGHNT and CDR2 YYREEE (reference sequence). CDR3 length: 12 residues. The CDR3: CASSSDPNEQFF. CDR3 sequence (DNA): TGTGCCAGCAGCTCCGATCCTAATGAGCAGTTCTTC.

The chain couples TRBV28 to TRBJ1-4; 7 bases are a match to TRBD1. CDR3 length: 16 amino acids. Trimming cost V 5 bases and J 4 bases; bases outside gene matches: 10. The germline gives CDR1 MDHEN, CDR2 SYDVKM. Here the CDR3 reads CASSLPGQARNEKLFF. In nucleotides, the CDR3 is TGTGCCAGCAGTCTGCCCGGACAGGCGCGTAATGAAAAACTGTTTTTT.

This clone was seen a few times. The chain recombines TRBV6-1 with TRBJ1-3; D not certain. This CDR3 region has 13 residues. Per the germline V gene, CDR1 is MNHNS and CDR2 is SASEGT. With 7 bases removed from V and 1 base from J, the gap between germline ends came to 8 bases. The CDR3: CASNEWSGNTIYF. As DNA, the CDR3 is TGTGCCAGCAATGAGTGGTCTGGAAACACCATATATTTT.

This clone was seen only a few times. The CDR3 DNA follows: TGTGCCAGCCTTGGACAGGGGGGCCACAATGAGCAGTTCTTC. It specifies CASLGQGGHNEQFF. The chain employs TRBV2 and TRBJ2-1; 10 bases agree with TRBD1. The germline gives CDR1 SNHLY, CDR2 FYNNEI. Trimming at V came to 8 bases and at J to 5 bases, leaving 6 bases not matched to a gene. The CDR3 sequence is 14 residues long.

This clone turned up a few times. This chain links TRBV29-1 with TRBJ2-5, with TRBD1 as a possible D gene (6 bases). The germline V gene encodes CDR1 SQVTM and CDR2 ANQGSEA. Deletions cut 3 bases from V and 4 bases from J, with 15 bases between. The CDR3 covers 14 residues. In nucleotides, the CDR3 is TGCAGCGTTGATTATAGGGGGTTAGGAGAGACCCAGTACTTC. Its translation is CSVDYRGLGETQYF.

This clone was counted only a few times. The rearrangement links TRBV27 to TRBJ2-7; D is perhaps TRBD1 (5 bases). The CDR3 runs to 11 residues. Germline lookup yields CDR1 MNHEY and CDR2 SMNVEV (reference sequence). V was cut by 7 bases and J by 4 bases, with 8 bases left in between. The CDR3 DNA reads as TGTGCCAGCACTCCAGGGTACGAGCAGTACTTC. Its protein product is CASTPGYEQYF.

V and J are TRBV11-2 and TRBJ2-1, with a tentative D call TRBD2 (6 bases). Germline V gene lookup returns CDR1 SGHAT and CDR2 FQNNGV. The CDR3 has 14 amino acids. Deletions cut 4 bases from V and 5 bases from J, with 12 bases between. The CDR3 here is CASSYRDWDNEQFF. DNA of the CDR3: TGTGCCAGCAGCTACCGGGACTGGGACAATGAGCAGTTCTTC.

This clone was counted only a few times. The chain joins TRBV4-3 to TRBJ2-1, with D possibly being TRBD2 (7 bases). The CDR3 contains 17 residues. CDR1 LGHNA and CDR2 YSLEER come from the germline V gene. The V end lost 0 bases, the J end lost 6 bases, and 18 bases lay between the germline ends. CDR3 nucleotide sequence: TGCGCCAGCAGCCAAGATGTTGCGGGGGCCAGCCCCAATGAGCAGTTCTTC. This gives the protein CASSQDVAGASPNEQFF.

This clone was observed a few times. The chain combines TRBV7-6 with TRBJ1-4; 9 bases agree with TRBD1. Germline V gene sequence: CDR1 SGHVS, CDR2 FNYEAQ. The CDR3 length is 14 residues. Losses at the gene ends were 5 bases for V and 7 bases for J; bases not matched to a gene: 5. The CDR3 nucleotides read TGTGCCAGCAGCCTCCGGACAGGGGTTGAAAAACTGTTTTTT. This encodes CASSLRTGVEKLFF. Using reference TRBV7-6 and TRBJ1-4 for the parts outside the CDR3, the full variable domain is GAGVSQSPRYKVTKRGQDVALRCDPISGHVSLYWYRQALGQGPEFLTYFNYEAQQDKSGLPNDRFSAERPEGSISTLTIQRTEQRDSAMYRCASSLRTGVEKLFFGSGTQLSVL.

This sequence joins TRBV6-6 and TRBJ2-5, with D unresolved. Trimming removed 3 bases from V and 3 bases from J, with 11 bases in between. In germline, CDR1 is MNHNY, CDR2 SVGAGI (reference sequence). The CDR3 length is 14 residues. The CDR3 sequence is CASSYRAREETQYF. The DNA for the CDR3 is TGTGCCAGCAGTTATAGGGCAAGGGAAGAGACCCAGTACTTC.

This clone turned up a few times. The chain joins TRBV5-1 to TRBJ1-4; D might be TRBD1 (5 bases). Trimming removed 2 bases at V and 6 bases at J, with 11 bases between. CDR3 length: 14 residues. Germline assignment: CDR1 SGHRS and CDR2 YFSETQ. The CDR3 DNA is TGCGCCAGCAGCTTCAGGCAGGGTGATGAAAAACTGTTTTTT. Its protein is CASSFRQGDEKLFF.

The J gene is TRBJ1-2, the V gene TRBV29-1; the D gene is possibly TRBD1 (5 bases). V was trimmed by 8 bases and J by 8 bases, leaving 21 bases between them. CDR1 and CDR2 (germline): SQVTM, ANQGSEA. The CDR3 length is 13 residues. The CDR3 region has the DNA TGCAGCTTCATCGAGGGGATAGCTCGCGGCTACACCTTC. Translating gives CSFIEGIARGYTF.

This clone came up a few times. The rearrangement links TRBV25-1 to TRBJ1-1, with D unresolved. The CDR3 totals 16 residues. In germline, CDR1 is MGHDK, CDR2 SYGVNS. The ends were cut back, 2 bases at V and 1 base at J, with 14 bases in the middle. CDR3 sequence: CASSEPGMSENTEAFF. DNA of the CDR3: TGTGCCAGCAGTGAACCTGGTATGAGTGAGAACACTGAAGCTTTCTTT.

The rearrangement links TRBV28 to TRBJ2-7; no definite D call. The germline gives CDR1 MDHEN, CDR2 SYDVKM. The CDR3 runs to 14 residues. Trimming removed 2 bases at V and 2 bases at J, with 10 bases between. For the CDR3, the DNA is TGTGCCAGCAGTTTAAGTGGCACTCCCTACGAGCAGTACTTC. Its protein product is CASSLSGTPYEQYF.

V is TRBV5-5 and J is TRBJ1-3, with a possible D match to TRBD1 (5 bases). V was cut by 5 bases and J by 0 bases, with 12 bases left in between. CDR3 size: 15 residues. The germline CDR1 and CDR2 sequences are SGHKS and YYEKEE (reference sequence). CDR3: CASRPAGSSGNTIYF. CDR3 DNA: TGTGCCAGCAGACCCGCAGGGTCCTCTGGAAACACCATATATTTT.

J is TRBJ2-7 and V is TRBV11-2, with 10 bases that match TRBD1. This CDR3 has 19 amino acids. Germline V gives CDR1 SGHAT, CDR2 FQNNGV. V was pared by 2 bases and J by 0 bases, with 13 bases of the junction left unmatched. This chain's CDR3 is CASSLPLFSGTGDSYEQYF. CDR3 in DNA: TGTGCCAGCAGCTTACCCTTATTCAGCGGGACAGGGGACTCCTACGAGCAGTACTTC.

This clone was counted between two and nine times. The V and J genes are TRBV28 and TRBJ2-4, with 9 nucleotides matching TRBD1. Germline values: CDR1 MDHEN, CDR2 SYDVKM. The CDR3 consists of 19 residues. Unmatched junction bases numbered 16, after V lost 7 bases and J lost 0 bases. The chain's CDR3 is CASNSGFVGQGLAKNIQYF. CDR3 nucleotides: TGTGCCAGCAACTCGGGGTTTGTTGGACAGGGGCTAGCCAAAAACATTCAGTACTTC.

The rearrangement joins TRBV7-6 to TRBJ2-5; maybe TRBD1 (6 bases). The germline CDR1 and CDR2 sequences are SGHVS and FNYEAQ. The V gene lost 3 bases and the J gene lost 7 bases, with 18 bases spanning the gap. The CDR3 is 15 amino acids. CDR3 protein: CASSFEGESTLTQYF. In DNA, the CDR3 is TGTGCCAGCAGCTTTGAGGGGGAGTCAACATTGACCCAGTACTTC.

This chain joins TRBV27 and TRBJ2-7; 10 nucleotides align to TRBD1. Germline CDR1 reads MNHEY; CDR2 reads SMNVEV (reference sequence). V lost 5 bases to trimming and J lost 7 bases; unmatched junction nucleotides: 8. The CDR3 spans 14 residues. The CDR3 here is CASSHRDRGWEQYF. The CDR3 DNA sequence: TGTGCCAGCAGTCACCGGGACAGGGGTTGGGAGCAGTACTTC.

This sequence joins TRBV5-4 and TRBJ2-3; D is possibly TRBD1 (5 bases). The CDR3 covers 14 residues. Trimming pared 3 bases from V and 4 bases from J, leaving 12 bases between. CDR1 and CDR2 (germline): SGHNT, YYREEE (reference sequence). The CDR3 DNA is TGTGCCAGCAGCTCCCAGGGTTCGGCAGATACGCAGTATTTT. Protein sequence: CASSSQGSADTQYF.

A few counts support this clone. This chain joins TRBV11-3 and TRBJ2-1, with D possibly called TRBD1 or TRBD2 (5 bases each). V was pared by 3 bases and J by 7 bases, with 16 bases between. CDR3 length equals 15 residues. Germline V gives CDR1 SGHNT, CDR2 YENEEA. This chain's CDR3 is CASSLGVAGSNEQFF. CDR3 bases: TGTGCCAGCAGCTTGGGGGTGGCAGGGTCGAATGAGCAGTTCTTC.

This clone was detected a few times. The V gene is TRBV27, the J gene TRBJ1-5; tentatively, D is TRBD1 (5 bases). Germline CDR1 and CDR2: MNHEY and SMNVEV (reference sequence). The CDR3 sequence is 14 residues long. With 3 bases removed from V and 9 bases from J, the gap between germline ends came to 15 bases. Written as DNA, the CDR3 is TGTGCCAGCAGTTTGTATCCCGGGGCCCGGCCCCAGCATTTT. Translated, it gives CASSLYPGARPQHF.

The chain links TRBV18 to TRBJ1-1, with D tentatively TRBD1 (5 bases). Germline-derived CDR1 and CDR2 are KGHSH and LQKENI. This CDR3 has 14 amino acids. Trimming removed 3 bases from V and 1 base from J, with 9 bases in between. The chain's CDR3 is CASSPAGRNTEAFF. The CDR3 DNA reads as TGTGCCAGCTCACCGGCAGGGAGGAACACTGAAGCTTTCTTT.

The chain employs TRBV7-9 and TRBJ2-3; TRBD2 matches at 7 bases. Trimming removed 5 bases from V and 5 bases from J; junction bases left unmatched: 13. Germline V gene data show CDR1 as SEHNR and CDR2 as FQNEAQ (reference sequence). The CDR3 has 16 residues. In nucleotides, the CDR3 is TGTGCCAGCAGCCCAAAGCGGGGAACCGGCAAAGATACGCAGTATTTT. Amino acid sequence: CASSPKRGTGKDTQYF.

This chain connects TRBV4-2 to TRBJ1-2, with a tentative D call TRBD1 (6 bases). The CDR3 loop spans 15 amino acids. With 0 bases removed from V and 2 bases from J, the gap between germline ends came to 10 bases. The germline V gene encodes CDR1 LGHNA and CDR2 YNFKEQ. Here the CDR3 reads CASSQDNDRNYGYTF. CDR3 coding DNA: TGTGCCAGCAGCCAAGATAACGACAGGAACTATGGCTACACCTTC.

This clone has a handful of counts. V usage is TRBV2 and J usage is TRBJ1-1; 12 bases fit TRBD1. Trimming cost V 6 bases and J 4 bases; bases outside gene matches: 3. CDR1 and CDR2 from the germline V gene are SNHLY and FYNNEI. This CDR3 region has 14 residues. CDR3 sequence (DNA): TGTGCCAGCAGCCGGGACAGGGGGCTCACTGAAGCTTTCTTT. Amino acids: CASSRDRGLTEAFF.

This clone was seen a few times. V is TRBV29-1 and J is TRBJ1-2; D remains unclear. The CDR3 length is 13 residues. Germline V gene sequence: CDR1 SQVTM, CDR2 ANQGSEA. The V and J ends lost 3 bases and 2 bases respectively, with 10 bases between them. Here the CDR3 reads CSVDVANNYGYTF. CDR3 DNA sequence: TGCAGCGTTGACGTCGCTAACAACTATGGCTACACCTTC.

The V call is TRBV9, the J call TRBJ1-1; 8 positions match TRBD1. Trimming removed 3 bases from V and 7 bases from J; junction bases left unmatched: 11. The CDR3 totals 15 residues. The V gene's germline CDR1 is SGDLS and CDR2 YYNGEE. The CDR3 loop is CASSERPGQGGEAFF. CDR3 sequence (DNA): TGTGCCAGCAGCGAACGCCCTGGACAGGGCGGTGAAGCTTTCTTT.

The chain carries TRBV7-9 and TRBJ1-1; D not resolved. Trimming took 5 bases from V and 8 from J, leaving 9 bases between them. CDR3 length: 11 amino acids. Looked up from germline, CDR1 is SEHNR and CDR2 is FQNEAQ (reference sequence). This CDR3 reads CASSKTAEAFF. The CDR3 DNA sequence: TGTGCCAGCAGCAAGACTGCAGAAGCTTTCTTT.

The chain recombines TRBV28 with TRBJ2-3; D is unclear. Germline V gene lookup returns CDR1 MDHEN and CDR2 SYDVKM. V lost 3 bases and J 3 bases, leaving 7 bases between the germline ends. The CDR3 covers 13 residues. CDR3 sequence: CASSLVWTDTQYF. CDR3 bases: TGTGCCAGCAGTTTGGTGTGGACAGATACGCAGTATTTT.